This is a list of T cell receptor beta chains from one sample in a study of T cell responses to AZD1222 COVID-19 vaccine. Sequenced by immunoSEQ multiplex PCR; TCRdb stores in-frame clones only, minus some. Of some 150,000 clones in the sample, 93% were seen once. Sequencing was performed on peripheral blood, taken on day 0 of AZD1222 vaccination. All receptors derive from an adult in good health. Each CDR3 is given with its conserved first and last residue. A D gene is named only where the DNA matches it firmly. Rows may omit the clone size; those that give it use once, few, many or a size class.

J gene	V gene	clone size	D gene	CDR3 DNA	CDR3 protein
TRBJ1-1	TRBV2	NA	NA	TGTGCCAGCAGTGAAGCCGAGGAGGGAGAAGCTTTCTTT	CASSEAEEGEAFF
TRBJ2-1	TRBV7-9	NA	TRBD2	TGTGCCAGCAGCTCCTATAGCGGGAGGGGCGGCAATGAGCAGTTCTTC	CASSSYSGRGGNEQFF
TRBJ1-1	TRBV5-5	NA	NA	TGTGCCAGCAGCTTGGAATTCAGTGTTTGGACTGAAGCTTTCTTT	CASSLEFSVWTEAFF
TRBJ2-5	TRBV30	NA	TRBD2	TGTGCCTGGGCCCCGGGACTAGCGGGTCCCCAAGAGACCCAGTACTTC	CAWAPGLAGPQETQYF
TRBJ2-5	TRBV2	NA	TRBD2	TGTGCCAGCAGTGATGGGCTAGCGGGGGTAGAGACCCAGTACTTC	CASSDGLAGVETQYF
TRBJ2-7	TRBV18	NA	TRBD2	TGTGCCAGCTCACCACAGTCTAGCGGGAGTTGGTACGAGCAGTACTTC	CASSPQSSGSWYEQYF
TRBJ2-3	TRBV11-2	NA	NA	TGTGCCAGCAGCTCCACACCAGGGGAAGATACGCAGTATTTT	CASSSTPGEDTQYF
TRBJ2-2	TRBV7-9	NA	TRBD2	TGTGCCGCCGGGAGCGGGGGGTACACCGGGGAGCTGTTTTTT	CAAGSGGYTGELFF
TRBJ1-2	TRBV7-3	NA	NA	TGTGCCAGCAGCTTATCCCCTCAGGGTCCAGATATACGGAACTATGGCTACACCTTC	CASSLSPQGPDIRNYGYTF
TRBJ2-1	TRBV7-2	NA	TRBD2	TGTGCCAGCAGCTTAGGGTCTAGCGGGAGGCGTGGTGAGCAGTTCTTC	CASSLGSSGRRGEQFF
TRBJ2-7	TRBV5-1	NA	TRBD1	TGCGCCAGCAGCTTGGGACAGGGGGCTGGCTCCTACGAGCAGTACTTC	CASSLGQGAGSYEQYF
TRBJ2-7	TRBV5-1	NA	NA	TGCGCCAGCAGCTTGCAGGGGTACGAGCAGTACTTC	CASSLQGYEQYF
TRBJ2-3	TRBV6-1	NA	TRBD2	TGTGCCACCTATAGCGGGAGGATCACAGATACGCAGTATTTT	CATYSGRITDTQYF
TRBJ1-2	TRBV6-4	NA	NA	TGTGCCAGCAGTGACGAGGTCGGGGCGCGTGGCTACACCTTC	CASSDEVGARGYTF
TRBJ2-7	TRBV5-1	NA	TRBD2	TGCGCCAGCAGCTTGGTAGCGGGCTACGAGCAGTACTTC	CASSLVAGYEQYF
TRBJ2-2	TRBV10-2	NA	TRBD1	TGCGCCAGCGGTTTCCCTCAACTTGGACAGGACCACGCGAACACCGGGGAGCTGTTTTTT	CASGFPQLGQDHANTGELFF
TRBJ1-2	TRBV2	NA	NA	TGTGCCAGCAGTCATAAGGGACGGGGCTACACCTTC	CASSHKGRGYTF
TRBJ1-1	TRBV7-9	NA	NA	TGTGCCAGCATCTTGGGAGGGGTGAACACTGAAGCTTTCTTT	CASILGGVNTEAFF
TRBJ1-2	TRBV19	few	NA	TGTGCCAGCCGCAACGGGCAGACAGCTAACTATGGCTACACCTTC	CASRNGQTANYGYTF
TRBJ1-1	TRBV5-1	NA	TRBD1	TGCGCCAGCAGCTTAGGACAGGGTTGGACTGAAGCTTTCTTT	CASSLGQGWTEAFF
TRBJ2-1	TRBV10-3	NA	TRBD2	TGTGCCATTGGGACTAGCACAGGTGAGCAGTTCTTC	CAIGTSTGEQFF
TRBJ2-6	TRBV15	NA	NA	TGTGCCACCGGTCGGGGCAGTGGGGCCAACGTCCTGACTTTC	CATGRGSGANVLTF
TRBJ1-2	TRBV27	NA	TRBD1	TGTGCCAGCAGTTTACGTCGGGACAGGGGAAACTATGGCTACACCTTC	CASSLRRDRGNYGYTF
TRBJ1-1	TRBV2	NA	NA	TGTGCCAGCAGTGGGGACATCTCGAGATCATCTAAAGCTTTCTTT	CASSGDISRSSKAFF
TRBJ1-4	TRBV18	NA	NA	TGTGCCAGCTCACTGTCCGCGGTACAGAGCCGTAATGAAAAACTGTTTTTT	CASSLSAVQSRNEKLFF
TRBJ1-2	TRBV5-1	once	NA	TGCGCCAGCAGCTTGCAGGGAGGTGACGGCTACACCTTC	CASSLQGGDGYTF
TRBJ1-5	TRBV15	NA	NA	TGTGCCACCAGCAGAGAAGGACTTGAGGATCAGCCCCAGCATTTT	CATSREGLEDQPQHF
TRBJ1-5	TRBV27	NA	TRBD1	TGTGCCAGCAGTTTCCGGACAGGGGGAGATCAGCCCCAGCATTTT	CASSFRTGGDQPQHF
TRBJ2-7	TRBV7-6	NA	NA	TGTGCCAGCAGCTTAATCCAGGGACTTCAATACTTC	CASSLIQGLQYF
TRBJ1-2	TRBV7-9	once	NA	TGTGCCAGCAGTGGTGAAAACAGGGTCTTGAACTATGGCTACACCTTC	CASSGENRVLNYGYTF
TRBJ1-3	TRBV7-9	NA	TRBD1	TGTGCCAGCAGCAAAGACAGGGCCGGAAACACCATATATTTT	CASSKDRAGNTIYF
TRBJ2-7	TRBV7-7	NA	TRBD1	TGTGCCAGCAGCCAGGGGGATGCCTACGAGCAGTACTTC	CASSQGDAYEQYF
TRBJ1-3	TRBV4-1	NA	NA	TGCGCCAGCAGCCAAGATCGGGGAAGTGGAAACACCATATATTTT	CASSQDRGSGNTIYF
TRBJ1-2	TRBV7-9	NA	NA	TGTGCCAGCAGCTCAGTGGGACCTTATGGCTACACCTTC	CASSSVGPYGYTF
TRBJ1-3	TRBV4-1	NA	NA	TGCGCCAGCAGCCTAACGTGGTCTGGAAACACCATATATTTT	CASSLTWSGNTIYF
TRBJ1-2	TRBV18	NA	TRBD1	TGTGCCAGCTCACCAGAAGGGACAGGGGCCTATGGCTACACCTTC	CASSPEGTGAYGYTF
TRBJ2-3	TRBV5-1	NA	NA	TGCGCCAGCAAGGACAGCCAATCCACAGATACGCAGTATTTT	CASKDSQSTDTQYF
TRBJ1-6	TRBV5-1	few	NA	TGCGCCAGCAGCTTGCTGTCAAATTGGGATTCACCCCTCCACTTT	CASSLLSNWDSPLHF
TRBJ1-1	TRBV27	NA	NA	TGTGCCAGCAGTTTAAGTTCCAAGACGAACACTGAAGCTTTCTTT	CASSLSSKTNTEAFF
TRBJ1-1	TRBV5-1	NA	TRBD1	TGCGCCAGCAGATTGACAGGGGGCCGTCCAAACACTGAAGCTTTCTTT	CASRLTGGRPNTEAFF
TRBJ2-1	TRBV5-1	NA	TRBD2	TGCGCCAGCAGCTTGGGACTAGCGAATGAGCAGTTCTTC	CASSLGLANEQFF
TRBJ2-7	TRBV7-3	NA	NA	TGTGCCAGCAGCTTGGGGAATGGCGAGCAGTACTTC	CASSLGNGEQYF
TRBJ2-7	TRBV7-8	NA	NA	TGTGCCAGCAGCTTACCAGGGTTGGGGAGCTCCTACGAGCAGTACTTC	CASSLPGLGSSYEQYF
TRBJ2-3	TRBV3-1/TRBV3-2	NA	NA	TGTGCCAGCAGCCAAGCCTCTTCCACCGCGGATACGCAGTATTTT	CASSQASSTADTQYF
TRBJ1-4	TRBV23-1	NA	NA	TGCGCCAGCAGTCAACCTCCGGGCCGACGTCTTAATGAAAAACTGTTTTTT	CASSQPPGRRLNEKLFF
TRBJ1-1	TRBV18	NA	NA	TGTGCCAGCTCACCACTAGGGACTGAAGCTTTCTTT	CASSPLGTEAFF